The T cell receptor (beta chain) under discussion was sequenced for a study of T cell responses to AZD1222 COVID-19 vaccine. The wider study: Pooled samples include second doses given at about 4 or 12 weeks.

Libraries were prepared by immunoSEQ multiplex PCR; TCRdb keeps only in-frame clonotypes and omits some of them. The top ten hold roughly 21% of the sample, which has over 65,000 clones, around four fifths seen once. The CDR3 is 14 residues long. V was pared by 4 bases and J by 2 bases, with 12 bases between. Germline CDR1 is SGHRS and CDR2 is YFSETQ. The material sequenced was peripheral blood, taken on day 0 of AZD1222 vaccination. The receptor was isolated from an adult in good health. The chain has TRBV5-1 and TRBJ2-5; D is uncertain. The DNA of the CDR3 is TGCGCCAGCAGCGTCCAGGACCCTCAAGAGACCCAGTACTTC. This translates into CASSVQDPQETQYF.